This passage covers 12 T cell receptor beta chains from one sample sequenced in a study of shared T cell receptors in the human thymus. The method was immunoSEQ multiplex PCR; TCRdb's version includes in-frame clones alone and lacks a portion of them. Among 550,000 to 800,000 clones listed, approximately 85% were seen once. The same sample was also studied in work on human thymus T cells.

The sequencing input was thymocytes. The receptors shown here come from a girl less than two years old with a congenital heart defect.

This clone was seen only a few times. The genes are TRBV19 and TRBJ1-6, with D hard to call. CDR1 and CDR2 from the germline V gene are LNHDA and SQIVND (reference sequence). CDR3 length: 14 residues. Trimming removed 7 bases at V and 4 bases at J, with 11 bases between. The CDR3 region is CASTSTRYNSPLHF. CDR3 in DNA: TGTGCCAGTACCTCCACTAGATATAATTCACCCCTCCACTTT.

The chain employs TRBV5-8 and TRBJ1-5; D is unclear. V lost 0 bases and J lost 0, with 7 bases in between. Germline CDR1 is SGHTS and CDR2 is YDEGEE. This CDR3 spans 15 amino acids. The CDR3 sequence is CASSLGWLSNQPQHF. In DNA form, the CDR3 reads TGTGCCAGCAGCTTGGGTTGGCTTAGCAATCAGCCCCAGCATTTT.

For the CDR3, the DNA is TGCAGTTTCACACTCCCAGGGTATGGGTCCCCTCCCAACACTGAAGCTTTCTTT. It encodes CSFTLPGYGSPPNTEAFF. The chain has TRBV29-1 and TRBJ1-1, with D perhaps matching TRBD1 (5 bases). CDR1 is SQVTM and CDR2 is ANQGSEA in the germline V gene. CDR3 size: 18 residues. The variable domain in full, with the rest retrieved from reference TRBV29-1 and TRBJ1-1, is SAVISQKPSRDICQRGTSLTIQCQVDSQVTMMFWYRQQPGQSLTLIATANQGSEATYESGFVIDKFPISRPNLTFSTLTVSNMSPEDSSIYLCSFTLPGYGSPPNTEAFFGQGTRLTVV.

This chain connects TRBV4-2 to TRBJ2-5, with 11 bases lining up with TRBD2. Germline V lookup: CDR1 LGHNA, CDR2 YNFKEQ. CDR3 length: 21 amino acids. With 2 bases clipped from V and 0 bases from J, the junction kept 17 bases outside the gene matches. The CDR3 DNA is TGTGCCAGCAGCCAAACACCGTTTGAGACTAGCGGGGTTCGGTACCAAGAGACCCAGTACTTC. Amino acids: CASSQTPFETSGVRYQETQYF.

This clone was seen only a few times. V usage is TRBV7-6 and J usage is TRBJ2-2; D call uncertain. CDR3 length: 13 amino acids. The V gene lost 1 base and the J gene lost 6 bases, with 6 bases spanning the gap. Germline lookup yields CDR1 SGHVS and CDR2 FNYEAQ. CDR3 nucleotide sequence: TGTGCCAGCAGCTTAGACGGTGCCGGGGAGCTGTTTTTT. Its protein product is CASSLDGAGELFF.

V is TRBV7-9 and J is TRBJ2-6; 7 bases align to TRBD1. Germline CDR1 and CDR2: SEHNR and FQNEAQ (reference sequence). Trimming took 4 bases from V and 0 from J; bases not matched to a gene: 9. The CDR3 runs to 18 residues. As DNA, the CDR3 is TGTGCCAGCAGCTCCATCCGGGACAGACCCTCTGGGGCCAACGTCCTGACTTTC. Protein: CASSSIRDRPSGANVLTF.

The chain joins TRBV28 to TRBJ2-2; 8 positions match TRBD1. CDR3 length equals 17 residues. Germline V CDR1 and CDR2: MDHEN, SYDVKM. V lost 3 bases to trimming and J lost 4 bases; unmatched junction nucleotides: 10. CDR3 sequence: CASSLGKDRAGTGELFF. In DNA, the CDR3 is TGTGCCAGCAGTTTGGGGAAGGACAGGGCGGGCACCGGGGAGCTGTTTTTT.

The rearrangement uses TRBV28 and TRBJ1-5; TRBD1 aligns across 8 bases. V shed 5 bases and J 5 bases; nucleotides not matched to a gene: 11. From germline, CDR1 is MDHEN and CDR2 SYDVKM. CDR3 length: 16 residues. CDR3 DNA: TGTGCCAGCAGTATCTCGGGACAGGCACTCTATCAGCCCCAGCATTTT. Translated: CASSISGQALYQPQHF. Together with reference TRBV28 and TRBJ1-5, the CDR3 gives the full variable domain: DVKVTQSSRYLVKRTGEKVFLECVQDMDHENMFWYRQDPGLGLRLIYFSYDVKMKEKGDIPEGYSVSREKKERFSLILESASTNQTSMYLCASSISGQALYQPQHFGDGTRLSIL.

Comment on this clone: Relative to the germline gene, one junction end is altered; a read error may explain this. Other DNA sequences in the same sample also yield this CDR3. The rearrangement joins TRBV2 to TRBJ2-5; perhaps TRBD1 as D (5 bases). Germline lookup yields CDR1 SNHLY and CDR2 FYNNEI. This CDR3 is built from 17 residues. The CDR3 is CASSETIGALHQETQYF. The CDR3 region has the DNA TGTGCTAGCAGTGAAACGATTGGGGCACTACACCAAGAGACCCAGTACTTC.

This sequence joins TRBV5-1 and TRBJ2-7; TRBD1 matches 10 bases. Germline CDR1 is SGHRS and CDR2 is YFSETQ. The V and J ends lost 2 bases and 1 base, in that order; junction bases with no gene match: 18. The length of the CDR3 is 20 residues. CDR3 residues: CASSLRPTGGEGQGSYEQYF. The DNA for the CDR3 is TGCGCCAGCAGCTTACGTCCGACTGGGGGTGAGGGACAGGGGTCCTACGAGCAGTACTTC.

This clone was picked up one time. J is TRBJ1-2 and V is TRBV10-2, with 7 nucleotides matching TRBD1. The ends lost 3 bases at V and 8 bases at J; junction bases unmatched: 9. Germline lookup yields CDR1 WSHSY and CDR2 SAAADI. The CDR3 loop spans 14 amino acids. The CDR3 here is CASSDHTGDSGYTF. The CDR3, as DNA: TGCGCCAGCAGTGATCATACAGGGGATTCGGGCTACACCTTC.

The V gene is TRBV10-3, the J gene TRBJ1-5; TRBD1 aligns across 7 bases. Germline V CDR1 and CDR2: ENHRY, SYGVKD. With V trimmed by 10 bases and J by 4 bases, 7 bases remained unmatched. CDR3 length equals 13 residues. CDR3 loop: CATMGQINQPQHF. The CDR3 DNA follows: TGTGCCACCATGGGACAGATAAATCAGCCCCAGCATTTT.